Following are 6 T cell receptor beta chains from one sample sequenced in a study of shared clonotypes between healthy human individuals. Sequencing was performed with immunoSEQ multiplex PCR; in TCRdb, only in-frame clones are kept and a portion is missing. The top ten clones hold approximately 0.12% of a sample with approximately 600,000 clones, roughly 96% of them seen once. Naive CD8 cells were CD45RO-negative, positively selected for CCR7, excluding terminally differentiated effector memory CD45RA+ cells. The material sequenced was naive CD8+ T cells sorted from blood. Receptors were obtained from a woman aged 25 to 39 in good health.

The chain has TRBV28 and TRBJ2-7; no firm D call. The CDR3 is made up of 13 amino acids. V lost 6 bases and J 0 bases, leaving 9 bases between the germline ends. The germline V gene encodes CDR1 MDHEN and CDR2 SYDVKM. CDR3 loop: CASRRISSYEQYF. The CDR3 bases are TGTGCCAGCAGGCGGATCTCCTCCTACGAGCAGTACTTC.

This chain uses TRBV9 with TRBJ2-2, with 9 positions matching TRBD1. With V trimmed by 0 bases and J by 0 bases, 6 bases remained unmatched. Per germline, CDR1 SGDLS and CDR2 YYNGEE. CDR3 length: 18 residues. The CDR3 reads CASSVGWDREPNTGELFF. CDR3 DNA: TGTGCCAGCAGCGTAGGATGGGACAGGGAGCCGAACACCGGGGAGCTGTTTTTT.

The chain links TRBV6-5 to TRBJ2-5; D is ambiguous. The DNA end is more similar to TRBJ2-7, so the J call may be wrong. CDR3 length: 12 amino acids. Germline V gene data show CDR1 as MNHEY and CDR2 as SVGAGI. The CDR3 sequence is CASSYGLYEQYF. CDR3 sequence (DNA): TGTGCCAGCAGTTACGGGCTGTACGAGCAGTACTTC.

The V and J genes are TRBV7-9 and TRBJ2-7; 8 positions match TRBD1. CDR1 and CDR2 from the germline V gene are SEHNR and FQNEAQ (reference sequence). The trim removed 1 base at V and 2 bases at J, leaving 10 bases unmatched. This CDR3 has 17 amino acids. The DNA of the CDR3 is TGTGCCAGCAGCTTAGTGTCAGGGGGCAGAGGGGCCTACGAGCAGTACTTC. Translation gives CASSLVSGGRGAYEQYF. Looking up the rest from reference TRBV7-9 and TRBJ2-7 gives the full variable domain: DTGVSQNPRHKITKRGQNVTFRCDPISEHNRLYWYRQTLGQGPEFLTYFQNEAQLEKSRLLSDRFSAERPKGSFSTLEIQRTEQGDSAMYLCASSLVSGGRGAYEQYFGPGTRLTVT.

The V gene is TRBV20-1, the J gene TRBJ2-7; no definite D call. Trimming shortened V by 5 bases and J by 6 bases, and 11 bases separated the two germline ends. CDR3 length equals 11 residues. Per the germline V gene, CDR1 is DFQATT and CDR2 is SNEGSKA (reference sequence). The CDR3 loop is CSAAPTFEQYF. The CDR3 bases are TGCAGTGCTGCTCCAACCTTCGAGCAGTACTTC.

This sequence joins TRBV10-2 and TRBJ2-2; no reliable D call. CDR3 size: 14 residues. Trimming cost V 7 bases and J 1 base, with 10 bases left between them. Germline CDR1 reads WSHSY; CDR2 reads SAAADI. The CDR3, as DNA: TGCGCCAGCATTCGGGTCTTGAACACCGGGGAGCTGTTTTTT. Translating gives CASIRVLNTGELFF.